The present T cell receptor beta chain was sequenced within a study of blood T cell repertoires in COVID-19. The CDR3 covers 13 residues. Germline V gene sequence: CDR1 KGHDR, CDR2 SFDVKD. Trimming removed 4 bases from V and 4 bases from J; junction bases left unmatched: 3. Sequenced by immunoSEQ multiplex PCR; TCRdb stores in-frame clones only, minus some. The sample yields about 150,000 clones, more than 70% seen once. V gene TRBV24-1 combines with J gene TRBJ2-7; 7 bases match TRBD1. This clonotype was sampled from a woman in her seventies who had recovered from COVID-19. The sequencing sample was made of peripheral blood. The CDR3 sequence: CATSEPGQYEQYF. The CDR3 coding sequence is TGTGCCACCAGTGAACCGGGACAGTACGAGCAGTACTTC.